This passage covers 6 T cell receptor beta chains from one sample sequenced in a study of CD8 T cells in Susac syndrome. The authors reverse transcribed roughly 0.5 to 1 ug RNA with random hexamers. Via MiXCR, TCRdb re-called the immunoSEQ multiplex PCR reads, giving one row per CDR3 protein. In the table there are about 210,000 distinct CDR3 sequences, roughly 96% of which are singletons. The specimen was CD4+ T cells from PBMCs. These receptors came from a human donor in good health.

The rearrangement joins TRBV18 to TRBJ2-1, with a possible D match to TRBD1 (6 bases). Germline CDR1 and CDR2: KGHSH and LQKENI. V was shortened by 6 bases and J by 10 bases, with 10 bases between the two germline ends. The CDR3 sequence is 11 residues long. CDR3 protein: CASSHGTEQFF. The CDR3 DNA reads as TGTGCCAGCTCGCATGGGACAGAGCAGTTCTTC.

In nucleotides, the CDR3 is TGCAGTGCTACCGACGTGGGACAGGGTAATTCACCCCTCCACTTT. Translated: CSATDVGQGNSPLHF. The chain combines TRBV20-1 with TRBJ1-6, with 9 bases identical to TRBD1. Germline CDR1 reads DFQATT; CDR2 reads SNEGSKA (reference sequence). The CDR3 consists of 15 residues. Unmatched junction bases numbered 7, after V lost 4 bases and J lost 6 bases.

As DNA, the CDR3 is TGTGCCAGCAGCTTATTTGGTTCAGCCACAGATACGCAGTATTTT. It encodes CASSLFGSATDTQYF. The chain carries TRBV7-3 and TRBJ2-3, with unresolved D. The CDR3 consists of 15 residues. Germline CDR1 is SGHTA and CDR2 is FQGTGA. The V gene lost 2 bases and the J gene lost 2 bases, with 11 bases spanning the gap.

The V gene is TRBV7-8, the J gene TRBJ2-1; D gene uncertain. The germline V gene encodes CDR1 SGHVS and CDR2 FQNEAQ. The CDR3 is made up of 15 amino acids. Trimming left V 3 bases short and J 0 bases short, with 9 bases between. The CDR3 reads CASSFKMSSYNEQFF. The CDR3 nucleotides are TGTGCCAGCAGCTTCAAAATGAGCTCCTACAATGAGCAGTTCTTC.

The rearrangement joins TRBV7-2 to TRBJ1-5; D may be TRBD1 (5 bases). Per germline, CDR1 SGHTA and CDR2 FQGNSA. The CDR3 sequence is 14 residues long. V dropped 3 bases and J dropped 2 bases, with 8 bases sitting between them. The DNA of the CDR3 is TGTGCCAGCAGCTTGACAGCTCGCAATCAGCCCCAGCATTTT. Its protein is CASSLTARNQPQHF. Based on the CDR3 plus reference TRBV7-2 and TRBJ1-5, the full variable domain is GAGVSQSPSNKVTEKGKDVELRCDPISGHTALYWYRQSLGQGLEFLIYFQGNSAPDKSGLPSDRFSAERTGGSVSTLTIQRTQQEDSAVYLCASSLTARNQPQHFGDGTRLSIL.

This chain uses TRBV3-1 with TRBJ2-5; D gene unclear. The V and J ends lost 0 bases and 2 bases respectively, with 13 bases between them. CDR3 size: 16 residues. Germline values: CDR1 LGHDT, CDR2 YNNKEL (reference sequence). The CDR3 here is CASSQDLGNPQETQYF. Written as DNA, the CDR3 is TGTGCCAGCAGCCAAGATCTGGGAAACCCGCAAGAGACCCAGTACTTC.